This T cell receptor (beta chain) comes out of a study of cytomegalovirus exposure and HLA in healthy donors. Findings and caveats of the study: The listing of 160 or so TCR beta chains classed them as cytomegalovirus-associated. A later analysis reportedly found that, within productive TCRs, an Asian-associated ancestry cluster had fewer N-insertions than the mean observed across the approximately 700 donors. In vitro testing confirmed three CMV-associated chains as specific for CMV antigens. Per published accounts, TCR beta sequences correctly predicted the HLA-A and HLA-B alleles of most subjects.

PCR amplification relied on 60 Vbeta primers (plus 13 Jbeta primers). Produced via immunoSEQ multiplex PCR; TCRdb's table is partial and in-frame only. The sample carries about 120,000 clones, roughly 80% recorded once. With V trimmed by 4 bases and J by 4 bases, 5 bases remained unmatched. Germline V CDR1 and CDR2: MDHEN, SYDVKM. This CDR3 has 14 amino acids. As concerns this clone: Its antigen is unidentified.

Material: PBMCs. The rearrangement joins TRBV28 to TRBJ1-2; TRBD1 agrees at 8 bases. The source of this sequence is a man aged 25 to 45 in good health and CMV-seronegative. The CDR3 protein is CASSSPGGSYGYTF. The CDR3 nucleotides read TGTGCCAGCAGTTCTCCAGGGGGCTCCTATGGCTACACCTTC.